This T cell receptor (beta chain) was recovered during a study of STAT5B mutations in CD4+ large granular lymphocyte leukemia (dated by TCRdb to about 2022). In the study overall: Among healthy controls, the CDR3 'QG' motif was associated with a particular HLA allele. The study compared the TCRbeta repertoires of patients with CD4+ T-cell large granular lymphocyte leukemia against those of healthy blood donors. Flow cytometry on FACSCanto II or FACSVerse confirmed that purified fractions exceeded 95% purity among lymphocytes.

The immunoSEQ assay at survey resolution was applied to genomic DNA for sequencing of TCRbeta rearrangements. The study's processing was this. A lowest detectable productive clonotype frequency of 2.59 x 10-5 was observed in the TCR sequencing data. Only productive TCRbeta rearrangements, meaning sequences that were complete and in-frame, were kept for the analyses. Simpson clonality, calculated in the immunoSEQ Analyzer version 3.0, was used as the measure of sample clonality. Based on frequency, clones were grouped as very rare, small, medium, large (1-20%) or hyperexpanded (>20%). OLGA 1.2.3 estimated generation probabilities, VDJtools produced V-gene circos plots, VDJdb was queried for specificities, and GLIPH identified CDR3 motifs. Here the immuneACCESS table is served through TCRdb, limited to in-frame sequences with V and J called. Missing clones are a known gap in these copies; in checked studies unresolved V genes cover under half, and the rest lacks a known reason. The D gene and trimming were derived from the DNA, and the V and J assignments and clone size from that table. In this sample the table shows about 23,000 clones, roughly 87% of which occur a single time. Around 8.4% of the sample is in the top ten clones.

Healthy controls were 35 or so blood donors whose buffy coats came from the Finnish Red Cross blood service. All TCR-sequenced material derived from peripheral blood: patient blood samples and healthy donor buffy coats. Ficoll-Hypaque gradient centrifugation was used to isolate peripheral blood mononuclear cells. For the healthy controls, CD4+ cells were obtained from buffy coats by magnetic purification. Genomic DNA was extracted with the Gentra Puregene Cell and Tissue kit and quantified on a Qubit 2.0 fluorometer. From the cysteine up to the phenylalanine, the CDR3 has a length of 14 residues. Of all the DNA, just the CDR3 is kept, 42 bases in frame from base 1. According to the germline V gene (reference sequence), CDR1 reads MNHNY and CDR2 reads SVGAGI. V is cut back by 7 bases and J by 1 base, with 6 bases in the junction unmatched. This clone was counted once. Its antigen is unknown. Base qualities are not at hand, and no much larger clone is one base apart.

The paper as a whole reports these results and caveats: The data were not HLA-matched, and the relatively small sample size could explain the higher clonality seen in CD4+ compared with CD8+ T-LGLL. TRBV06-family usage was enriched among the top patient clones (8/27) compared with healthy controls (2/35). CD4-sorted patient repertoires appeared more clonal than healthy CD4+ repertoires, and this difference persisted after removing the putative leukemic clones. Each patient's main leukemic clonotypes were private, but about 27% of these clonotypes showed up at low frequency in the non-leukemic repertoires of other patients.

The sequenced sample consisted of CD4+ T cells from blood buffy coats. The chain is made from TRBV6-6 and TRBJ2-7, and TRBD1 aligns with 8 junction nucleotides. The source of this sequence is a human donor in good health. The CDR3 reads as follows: CASTRTGRSYEQYF. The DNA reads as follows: TGTGCCAGCACCAGGACAGGGCGATCCTACGAGCAGTACTTC.